The next 17 T cell receptor beta chains were all read from a single sample in a study of blood T cell repertoires in COVID-19. Sequencing was performed with immunoSEQ multiplex PCR; in TCRdb, only in-frame clones are kept and a portion is missing. Of 55,000 to 75,000 clones in the sample, 80% were seen once. The sample comprised peripheral blood. Source of these receptors: a man between 65 and 85 years old who had recovered from COVID-19.

The CDR3 DNA reads as TGTGCCAGCAGCCACCTCCCCACAGGGAGGGTGAACACTGAAGCTTTCTTT. It is translated as CASSHLPTGRVNTEAFF. V usage is TRBV27 and J usage is TRBJ1-1; a weak D match, TRBD1 (6 bases). The V end was cut by 6 bases, the J end by 0 bases, with 20 bases between. This CDR3 spans 17 amino acids. The germline CDR1 and CDR2 sequences are MNHEY and SMNVEV (reference sequence).

CDR3 sequence reads: CASSLVPGNTGELFF. The DNA for the CDR3 is TGTGCCAGCAGCTTGGTCCCAGGGAACACCGGGGAGCTGTTTTTT. V usage is TRBV7-7 and J usage is TRBJ2-2, with D uncertain. The CDR3 runs 15 residues. The germline gives CDR1 SSHAT, CDR2 FNYEAQ (reference sequence). With 3 bases removed from V and 1 base from J, the gap between germline ends came to 9 bases.

This chain uses TRBV5-1 with TRBJ2-7; possibly TRBD1 for D (6 bases). Trimming left V 0 bases short and J 4 bases short, with 29 bases between. CDR3 length: 20 residues. Looked up from germline, CDR1 is SGHRS and CDR2 is YFSETQ. In DNA form, the CDR3 reads TGCGCCAGCAGCTTGGGAGAACGCGACAGGCGCGTTAGATCGTTTTACGAGCAGTACTTC. It specifies CASSLGERDRRVRSFYEQYF.

The V call is TRBV11-3, the J call TRBJ2-5; maybe TRBD1 (5 bases). The V end lost 5 bases, the J end lost 5 bases, and 21 bases lay between the germline ends. The CDR3 sequence is 16 residues long. The germline CDR1 and CDR2 sequences are SGHNT and YENEEA. This chain's CDR3 is CASSPLPGFRTETQYF. The DNA for the CDR3 is TGTGCCAGCAGCCCGCTGCCAGGGTTTAGGACGGAGACCCAGTACTTC.

The V call is TRBV12-3 or TRBV12-4, the J call TRBJ1-1; no clear D. The CDR3 consists of 13 residues. V lost 5 bases and J lost 0, with 7 bases in between. CDR3 loop: CASSRLMNTEAFF. As DNA, the CDR3 is TGTGCCAGCAGTCGACTGATGAACACTGAAGCTTTCTTT.

The chain links TRBV6-5 to TRBJ2-6; perhaps TRBD1 as D (5 bases). The CDR3 has 15 amino acids. V lost 9 bases to trimming and J lost 2 bases, with 14 bases between them. CDR1 is MNHEY, CDR2 SVGAGI, per germline. The CDR3 DNA reads TGTGCCAGTTCGGACACGGGCACTGGGGCCAACGTCCTGACTTTC. Translated, it gives CASSDTGTGANVLTF.

The count of this clone is one. The chain joins TRBV5-1 to TRBJ2-1; perhaps TRBD2 as D (5 bases). Looked up from germline, CDR1 is SGHRS and CDR2 is YFSETQ. The CDR3 sequence is 16 residues long. V lost 0 bases to trimming and J lost 6 bases, with 16 bases between them. For the CDR3, the DNA is TGCGCCAGCAGCTTGGACGGATCCTTAGAGGGCAATGAGCAGTTCTTC. Its protein product is CASSLDGSLEGNEQFF. The full variable domain, rest sourced from reference TRBV5-1 and TRBJ2-1, is KAGVTQTPRYLIKTRGQQVTLSCSPISGHRSVSWYQQTPGQGLQFLFEYFSETQRNKGNFPGRFSGRQFSNSRSEMNVSTLELGDSALYLCASSLDGSLEGNEQFFGPGTRLTVL.

The V call is TRBV6-5, the J call TRBJ2-2; TRBD1 aligns across 10 bases. The CDR3 covers 14 residues. Trimming took 4 bases from V and 6 from J; bases not matched to a gene: 2. The germline gives CDR1 MNHEY, CDR2 SVGAGI. This CDR3 is CASSSDRGAGELFF. The CDR3 DNA reads as TGTGCCAGCAGTTCGGACAGGGGGGCCGGGGAGCTGTTTTTT.

This chain connects TRBV7-6 to TRBJ1-4; D is undetermined. V was clipped by 0 bases and J by 6 bases, with 5 bases between them. The CDR3 totals 13 residues. The V gene's germline CDR1 is SGHVS and CDR2 FNYEAQ. The CDR3 here is CASSLARDEKLFF. The CDR3 DNA follows: TGTGCCAGCAGCTTAGCGCGGGATGAAAAACTGTTTTTT.

The chain employs TRBV30 and TRBJ2-5; D is possibly TRBD1 (5 bases). Germline V gene sequence: CDR1 GTSNPN, CDR2 SVGIG (reference sequence). The length of the CDR3 is 14 residues. The germline V and J ends were trimmed by 0 bases and 1 base, with 9 bases remaining between them. CDR3 amino acids: CAWSVGASQETQYF. The CDR3 region has the DNA TGTGCCTGGAGTGTAGGGGCCAGCCAAGAGACCCAGTACTTC.

The chain combines TRBV5-6 with TRBJ2-5; weak D call: TRBD2 (5 bases). Germline V lookup: CDR1 SGHDT, CDR2 YYEEEE. Trimming stripped 0 bases from V and 4 bases from J, with 10 bases between. The CDR3 is made up of 14 amino acids. CDR3 sequence: CASSLVREGETQYF. CDR3 nucleotide sequence: TGTGCCAGCAGCTTGGTTCGAGAGGGAGAGACCCAGTACTTC. Full variable domain (rest looked up from reference TRBV5-6 and TRBJ2-5): DAGVTQSPTHLIKTRGQQVTLRCSPKSGHDTVSWYQQALGQGPQFIFQYYEEEERQRGNFPDRFSGHQFPNYSSELNVNALLLGDSALYLCASSLVREGETQYFGPGTRLLVL.

This chain uses TRBV25-1 with TRBJ2-5; 8 positions agree with TRBD2. The ends lost 4 bases at V and 5 bases at J; junction bases unmatched: 3. The CDR3 extends over 13 amino acids. Germline V lookup: CDR1 MGHDK, CDR2 SYGVNS. The CDR3 protein is CASSAAGAETQYF. In DNA form, the CDR3 reads TGTGCCAGCAGTGCAGCGGGAGCGGAGACCCAGTACTTC.

This clone was counted a few times. The V call is TRBV6-5, the J call TRBJ2-7; 9 bases align to TRBD1. Trimming took 7 bases from V and 11 from J; bases not matched to a gene: 15. CDR3 length: 14 amino acids. Germline V gene data show CDR1 as MNHEY and CDR2 as SVGAGI. CDR3 nucleotide sequence: TGTGCCAGCACCCGGGGACAGGGCCCCACGAGGGAGTACTTC. Its translation is CASTRGQGPTREYF.

This clone was seen just once. The rearrangement uses TRBV6-5 and TRBJ1-3, with D possibly TRBD1 on 5 matching bases. CDR3 length: 14 residues. Germline loops: CDR1 MNHEY, CDR2 SVGAGI. V was pared by 6 bases and J by 4 bases, with 13 bases between. The CDR3 nucleotides read TGTGCCAGCAGCATACCAGGGCACGGAAACACCATATATTTT. Protein: CASSIPGHGNTIYF.

The V call is TRBV7-2, the J call TRBJ1-1, with a possible D match to TRBD1 (6 bases). The CDR3 consists of 12 residues. The germline V and J ends were trimmed by 7 bases and 11 bases, with 17 bases remaining between them. The germline V gene encodes CDR1 SGHTA and CDR2 FQGNSA. CDR3 nucleotide sequence: TGTGCCAGCAACCAACAGGGCCCTGGGGCTTTCTTT. Translated: CASNQQGPGAFF. Variable domain in full (rest from reference TRBV7-2 and TRBJ1-1): GAGVSQSPSNKVTEKGKDVELRCDPISGHTALYWYRQSLGQGLEFLIYFQGNSAPDKSGLPSDRFSAERTGGSVSTLTIQRTQQEDSAVYLCASNQQGPGAFFGQGTRLTVV.

This clone was found once. This CDR3 reads CASSALQGSTEAFF. CDR3 nucleotides: TGCGCCAGCAGCGCGTTACAGGGGTCCACTGAAGCTTTCTTT. This rearrangement joins TRBV5-1 to TRBJ1-1; TRBD1 agrees at 7 bases. V gave up 4 bases and J gave up 4 bases; unmatched junction bases: 7. This CDR3 contains 14 residues. Germline V gives CDR1 SGHRS, CDR2 YFSETQ. Full variable domain (remainder filled in from reference TRBV5-1 and TRBJ1-1): KAGVTQTPRYLIKTRGQQVTLSCSPISGHRSVSWYQQTPGQGLQFLFEYFSETQRNKGNFPGRFSGRQFSNSRSEMNVSTLELGDSALYLCASSALQGSTEAFFGQGTRLTVV.

V and J are TRBV7-2 and TRBJ2-1, with a tentative D call TRBD2 (6 bases). CDR1 and CDR2 (germline): SGHTA, FQGNSA. Trimming removed 5 bases from V and 8 bases from J, with 16 bases in between. The CDR3 is made up of 14 amino acids. This chain's CDR3 is CASSVGTQFYEQFF. In DNA, the CDR3 is TGTGCCAGCAGCGTCGGGACTCAATTTTATGAGCAGTTCTTC.